This T cell receptor (beta chain) was sequenced in a study of cytomegalovirus exposure and HLA in healthy donors. General study findings and limits: Cytomegalovirus status was reportedly diagnosed by the classifier with high sensitivity and specificity. In a later analysis, HLA-C alleles had the fewest associated TCRs, DRB1 alleles the most. Later on, a genetic analysis was performed. It linked a missense variant in DCLRE1C with V- and J-gene trimming of TCR beta. In terms of immune exposure information, only CMV serostatus was available.

PCR used 60 Vbeta primers and 13 Jbeta primers. The assay was immunoSEQ multiplex PCR, and TCRdb's table has in-frame clones only and misses some. The sample consists of approximately 100,000 clones, 70% to 80% of them appearing once. About this clone itself: Antigen unknown.

Unmatched junction bases numbered 1, after V lost 1 base and J lost 2 bases. The CDR3 is 14 residues long. Germline CDR1 is SGHTA and CDR2 is FQGNSA. Sequencing input: PBMCs. This clonotype originated in a woman between 35 and 50 years old in good health and CMV-seronegative. This rearrangement joins TRBV7-2 to TRBJ2-7; 8 nucleotides line up with TRBD1. The CDR3 bases are TGTGCCAGCAGCTTAGGGACAGGGCCCTACGAGCAGTACTTC. Its translation is CASSLGTGPYEQYF.